These 14 T cell receptor beta chains came from one sample sequenced in a study of beta chain features in type 1 diabetes. Sequencing targeted expressed TCRB transcripts, as all isolated RNA had been reverse transcribed. Generated by immunoSEQ multiplex PCR, the TCRdb table keeps only in-frame clones and is missing some. The sample yields around 300,000 clones, 8% seen once. The specimen was central memory CD4+ T cells from blood. The receptors shown here come from a young woman in good health.

This clone was counted at least ten times. The rearrangement uses TRBV7-2 and TRBJ1-5, with a tentative D call TRBD1 (5 bases). The V gene's germline CDR1 is SGHTA and CDR2 FQGNSA. With 3 bases removed from V and 6 bases from J, the gap between germline ends came to 15 bases. The CDR3 spans 15 residues. Here the CDR3 DNA reads TGTGCCAGCAGCTTTCAGGGAATTTGGGGTCAGCCCCAGCATTTT. Its translation: CASSFQGIWGQPQHF.

This clone was picked up many times. This rearrangement joins TRBV27 to TRBJ1-5; D perhaps matches TRBD1 (6 bases). The CDR3 runs to 16 residues. V dropped 8 bases and J dropped 2 bases, with 19 bases sitting between them. Germline loops: CDR1 MNHEY, CDR2 SMNVEV (reference sequence). The DNA of the CDR3 is TGTGCCAGCGCCCGGACAGATTTTGGGCGCAATCAGCCCCAGCATTTT. Protein sequence: CASARTDFGRNQPQHF.

This clone has just a few counts. The rearrangement links TRBV10-2 to TRBJ2-7, with D unresolved. This CDR3 is built from 12 residues. V lost 7 bases and J 6 bases, leaving 13 bases between the germline ends. Germline V lookup: CDR1 WSHSY, CDR2 SAAADI. The CDR3 coding sequence is TGCGCCAGCAAACAAAGATACGGCGAGCAGTACTTC. Translation gives CASKQRYGEQYF.

The gene calls are TRBV2 and TRBJ1-5, with 7 bases fitting TRBD1. Germline V CDR1 and CDR2: SNHLY, FYNNEI. With V trimmed by 4 bases and J by 7 bases, 7 bases remained unmatched. CDR3 length: 14 residues. For the CDR3, the DNA is TGTGCCAGCAGTGGACAGGGATCGGGCCAGCCCCAGCATTTT. Protein: CASSGQGSGQPQHF.

This clone was observed a few times. This sequence joins TRBV15 and TRBJ2-3, with D possibly being TRBD1 (5 bases). The V gene lost 0 bases and the J gene lost 3 bases, with 13 bases spanning the gap. The CDR3 has 16 amino acids. Germline V gene sequence: CDR1 LNHNV, CDR2 YYDKDF (reference sequence). CDR3 sequence (DNA): TGTGCCACCAGCAGAGATCTAAGGGCAGGGACAGATACGCAGTATTTT. Translated, it gives CATSRDLRAGTDTQYF. The full variable domain, completed using reference TRBV15 and TRBJ2-3, is DAMVIQNPRYQVTQFGKPVTLSCSQTLNHNVMYWYQQKSSQAPKLLFHYYDKDFNNEADTPDNFQSRRPNTSFCFLDIRSPGLGDTAMYLCATSRDLRAGTDTQYFGPGTRLTVL.

The chain employs TRBV7-3 and TRBJ2-3, with 7 bases lining up with TRBD1. In germline, CDR1 is SGHTA, CDR2 FQGTGA. The J segment lost 1 base and the V segment lost 2 bases, leaving 9 bases of the junction unmatched. The CDR3 has 17 residues. As DNA, the CDR3 is TGTGCCAGCAGCTTACCCTTACAGGGGCGAGGCACAGATACGCAGTATTTT. This codes for CASSLPLQGRGTDTQYF.

This clone has only a few counts. The gene calls are TRBV2 and TRBJ1-6; D is undetermined. Germline V gives CDR1 SNHLY, CDR2 FYNNEI. V lost 4 bases and J 9 bases, leaving 4 bases between the germline ends. CDR3 length equals 11 residues. CDR3 sequence: CASSVFSPLHF. CDR3 DNA: TGTGCCAGCAGTGTATTTTCACCCCTCCACTTT.

At least ten counts were recorded for this clone. The V and J genes are TRBV29-1 and TRBJ2-4; D gene ambiguous. V dropped 4 bases and J dropped 8 bases, with 18 bases sitting between them. Germline V CDR1 and CDR2: SQVTM, ANQGSEA. This CDR3 is built from 14 residues. CDR3 sequence: CSVARQTSRDIQYF. In nucleotides, the CDR3 is TGCAGCGTTGCGAGGCAGACCTCTAGGGACATTCAGTACTTC.

This clone was seen repeatedly, ten times or more. V is TRBV7-9 and J is TRBJ2-5; D gene ambiguous. Germline CDR1 and CDR2: SEHNR and FQNEAQ (reference sequence). V shed 7 bases and J shed 7 bases, with 16 bases lying between them. The CDR3 sequence is 13 residues long. CDR3 residues: CASIPDSSRTQYF. The CDR3 DNA follows: TGTGCCAGCATCCCCGACTCGTCCCGGACCCAGTACTTC.

V and J are TRBV6-5 and TRBJ2-1; TRBD2 is a possible D gene (5 bases). This CDR3 has 15 residues. Trimming took 6 bases from V and 7 from J, leaving 19 bases between them. Germline V gene sequence: CDR1 MNHEY, CDR2 SVGAGI. The CDR3 bases are TGTGCCAGCAGGGGAAGACTATCCCCTAGAAATGAGCAGTTCTTC. It translates to CASRGRLSPRNEQFF.

The V gene is TRBV16, the J gene TRBJ1-5; TRBD1 matches 7 bases. The V gene end was trimmed by 2 bases and the J gene end by 0 bases; junction bases not matched to a gene: 4. The CDR3 has 16 amino acids. Germline V CDR1 and CDR2: KGHSY, FQNENV. The CDR3 region is CASSQRTGVSNQPQHF. In DNA, the CDR3 is TGTGCCAGCAGCCAAAGGACAGGAGTTAGCAATCAGCCCCAGCATTTT. The full variable domain, rest sourced from reference TRBV16 and TRBJ1-5, is GEEVAQTPKHLVRGEGQKAKLYCAPIKGHSYVFWYQQVLKNEFKFLISFQNENVFDETGMPKERFSAKCLPNSPCSLEIQATKLEDSAVYFCASSQRTGVSNQPQHFGDGTRLSIL.

The chain has TRBV5-5 and TRBJ2-3, with D unresolved. Germline values: CDR1 SGHKS, CDR2 YYEKEE (reference sequence). Deletions cut 1 base from V and 1 base from J, with 4 bases between. This CDR3 is built from 13 residues. CDR3 nucleotide sequence: TGTGCCAGCAGCTTGAAGGGCACAGATACGCAGTATTTT. Translating it yields CASSLKGTDTQYF.

This clone was found a few times. V is TRBV7-2 and J is TRBJ2-3; 7 bases fit TRBD2. The CDR3 is 16 residues long. V shed 5 bases and J 0 bases; nucleotides not matched to a gene: 8. Per germline, CDR1 SGHTA and CDR2 FQGNSA. Written as DNA, the CDR3 is TGTGCCAGCAGCGACGTGATTAGCGGGAGCACAGATACGCAGTATTTT. Protein sequence: CASSDVISGSTDTQYF.

This clone was seen more than once but under ten times. CDR3 DNA sequence: TGTGCCAGCTCACCCGACAGCGATCAGCCCCAGCATTTT. It is translated as CASSPDSDQPQHF. This chain joins TRBV18 and TRBJ1-5; the D gene is possibly TRBD1 (5 bases). This CDR3 is 13 amino acids long. Germline assignment: CDR1 KGHSH and CDR2 LQKENI. V was cut by 3 bases and J by 5 bases, with 8 bases left in between.